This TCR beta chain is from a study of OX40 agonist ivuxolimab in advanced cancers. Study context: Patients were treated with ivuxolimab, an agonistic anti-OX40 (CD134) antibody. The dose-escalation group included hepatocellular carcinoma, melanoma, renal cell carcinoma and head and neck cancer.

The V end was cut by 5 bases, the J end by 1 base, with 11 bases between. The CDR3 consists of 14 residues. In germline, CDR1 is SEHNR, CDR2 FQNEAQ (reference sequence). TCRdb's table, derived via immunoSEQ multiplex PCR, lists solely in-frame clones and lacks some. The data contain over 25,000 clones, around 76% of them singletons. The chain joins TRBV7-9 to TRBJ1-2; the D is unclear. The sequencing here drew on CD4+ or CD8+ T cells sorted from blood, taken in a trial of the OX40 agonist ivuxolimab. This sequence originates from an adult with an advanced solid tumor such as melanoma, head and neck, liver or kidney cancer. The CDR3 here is CASSHGPGNYGYTF. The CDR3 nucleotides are TGTGCCAGCAGCCACGGGCCGGGTAACTATGGCTACACCTTC. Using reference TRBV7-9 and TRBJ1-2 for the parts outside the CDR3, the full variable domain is DTGVSQNPRHKITKRGQNVTFRCDPISEHNRLYWYRQTLGQGPEFLTYFQNEAQLEKSRLLSDRFSAERPKGSFSTLEIQRTEQGDSAMYLCASSHGPGNYGYTFGSGTRLTVV.